One sample yielded the 16 T cell receptor beta chains listed below, sequenced in a study of T-cell memory formation after mild COVID-19. TCRdb independently ran MiXCR on the 5' RACE reads; one entry per CDR3 protein. This sample has approximately 580,000 distinct CDR3 sequences, with around 20% found just once. The specimen was PBMCs or a T cell subset sorted from them (not recorded which). The receptors stem from an adult woman who had mild COVID-19 (a few samples of this study predate the infection). Cell type and time point are not known.

The V call is TRBV7-2, the J call TRBJ2-3, with 13 bases fitting TRBD2. Germline CDR1 reads SGHTA; CDR2 reads FQGNSA. CDR3 length equals 16 residues. The ends lost 4 bases at V and 2 bases at J; junction bases unmatched: 3. The CDR3 DNA reads TGTGCCAGCAGCTGGGGACTAGCGGGGTTCACAGATACGCAGTATTTT. The encoded protein is CASSWGLAGFTDTQYF.

The V call is TRBV7-3, the J call TRBJ2-2; D call uncertain. Trimming cost V 4 bases and J 6 bases, with 12 bases left between them. From germline, CDR1 is SGHTA and CDR2 FQGTGA. CDR3 size: 14 residues. CDR3 in amino acids: CASSSLRGSGELFF. CDR3 coding DNA: TGTGCCAGCAGCTCCTTGAGAGGATCCGGGGAGCTGTTTTTT.

This chain connects TRBV11-2 to TRBJ2-2, with TRBD2 matching 7 bases. V was clipped by 5 bases and J by 1 base; unmatched bases: 10. This CDR3 region has 17 residues. CDR1 is SGHAT, CDR2 FQNNGV, per germline. Written as DNA, the CDR3 is TGTGCCAGCAGCCGCCTCCGGGGCGGGGGGAACACCGGGGAGCTGTTTTTT. It encodes CASSRLRGGGNTGELFF.

V usage is TRBV21-1 and J usage is TRBJ2-3. TRBV21-1 is reported as a pseudogene. CDR3 length equals 15 residues. The CDR3 is CASSKGLKVTDTQYF. CDR3 bases: TGTGCCAGCAGCAAAGGCCTCAAGGTTACAGATACGCAGTATTTT.

The chain recombines TRBV25-1 with TRBJ2-7, with a tentative D call TRBD2 (6 bases). The CDR3 extends over 12 amino acids. V was clipped by 10 bases and J by 3 bases, with 13 bases between them. The germline CDR1 and CDR2 sequences are MGHDK and SYGVNS. The CDR3: CATGTQLYEQYF. Here the CDR3 DNA reads TGTGCCACCGGGACTCAACTCTACGAGCAGTACTTC.

The chain recombines TRBV2 with TRBJ1-5; D possibly corresponds to TRBD1 (6 bases). The CDR3 has 15 amino acids. From germline, CDR1 is SNHLY and CDR2 FYNNEI. Trimming shortened V by 5 bases and J by 5 bases, and 16 bases separated the two germline ends. The CDR3 nucleotides are TGTGCCAGCAGTTTAAACAGGGTGTTCGATCAGCCCCAGCATTTT. It codes for CASSLNRVFDQPQHF. The full variable domain, with the rest looked up from reference TRBV2 and TRBJ1-5, is EPEVTQTPSHQVTQMGQEVILRCVPISNHLYFYWYRQILGQKVEFLVSFYNNEISEKSEIFDDQFSVERPDGSNFTLKIRSTKLEDSAMYFCASSLNRVFDQPQHFGDGTRLSIL.

The genes are TRBV5-1 and TRBJ2-7; the D is unclear. The CDR3 has 12 amino acids. Germline V gene lookup returns CDR1 SGHRS and CDR2 YFSETQ. With 2 bases removed from V and 6 bases from J, the gap between germline ends came to 9 bases. The CDR3 sequence: CASSLPETEQYF. The CDR3 bases are TGCGCCAGCAGCTTACCGGAAACCGAGCAGTACTTC.

V gene TRBV5-4 combines with J gene TRBJ2-5; 7 bases fit TRBD2. Germline trimming cut 4 bases from V and 5 bases from J; bases unmatched to any gene: 17. CDR3 size: 17 residues. Germline V gives CDR1 SGHNT, CDR2 YYREEE (reference sequence). CDR3 sequence reads: CASSGLGNSAPGETQYF. The CDR3 nucleotides read TGTGCCAGCAGCGGACTAGGGAATTCAGCCCCAGGGGAGACCCAGTACTTC. Looking up the rest from reference TRBV5-4 and TRBJ2-5 gives the full variable domain: ETGVTQSPTHLIKTRGQQVTLRCSSQSGHNTVSWYQQALGQGPQFIFQYYREEENGRGNFPPRFSGLQFPNYSSELNVNALELDDSALYLCASSGLGNSAPGETQYFGPGTRLLVL.

In this sample, this clonotype turned up a few times. The chain couples TRBV6-1 to TRBJ2-7, with 7 bases lining up with TRBD1. Germline lookup yields CDR1 MNHNS and CDR2 SASEGT. The CDR3 runs 15 residues. The trim removed 8 bases at V and 1 base at J, leaving 11 bases unmatched. Written as DNA, the CDR3 is TGTGCCAGCGGAAGACAGGGTTCAATTTCCTACGAGCAGTACTTC. Protein sequence: CASGRQGSISYEQYF.

This clonotype has just a few counts. The J gene is TRBJ2-1, the V gene TRBV6-5, with D possibly called TRBD1 or TRBD2 (5 bases each). V lost 0 bases and J 0 bases, leaving 24 bases between the germline ends. CDR3 length: 21 amino acids. The germline V gene encodes CDR1 MNHEY and CDR2 SVGAGI. The CDR3 region is CASSYSTPQGGLLRSYNEQFF. For the CDR3, the DNA is TGTGCCAGCAGTTACTCGACCCCTCAGGGCGGGCTTTTACGCTCCTACAATGAGCAGTTCTTC.

Many counts were recorded for this clonotype. The chain recombines TRBV6-5 with TRBJ2-5; D ambiguous. Germline CDR1 MNHEY, CDR2 SVGAGI. Trimming took off 0 bases at V and 6 bases at J, with 8 bases between the two ends. The CDR3 length is 13 residues. The CDR3 region is CASSYSSQQTQYF. The CDR3 nucleotides read TGTGCCAGCAGTTACTCAAGTCAACAGACCCAGTACTTC.

This clonotype was recorded a few times. The CDR3: CASSPMGGVGTGELFF. The CDR3 DNA follows: TGTGCCAGCAGCCCAATGGGAGGGGTCGGCACCGGGGAGCTGTTTTTT. The chain recombines TRBV11-2 with TRBJ2-2, with TRBD2 matching over 7 bases. Germline V gene sequence: CDR1 SGHAT, CDR2 FQNNGV. The CDR3 runs 16 residues. J was trimmed by 4 bases and V by 5 bases; bases with no gene match: 10.

This clonotype was counted between two and nine times. This chain uses TRBV7-3 with TRBJ2-1, with 11 bases identical to TRBD1. Germline V gene lookup returns CDR1 SGHTA and CDR2 FQGTGA. The CDR3 totals 14 residues. Losses at the gene ends were 5 bases for V and 8 bases for J; bases not matched to a gene: 5. The CDR3 bases are TGTGCCAGCAGCCACGGGACAGGGGGGGATGAGCAGTTCTTC. Residues: CASSHGTGGDEQFF.

This clonotype has just a few counts. V is TRBV6-2 or TRBV6-3 and J is TRBJ2-7; D is unclear. The CDR3 is 14 amino acids. The germline gives CDR1 MNHEY, CDR2 SVGEGT. V was clipped by 6 bases and J by 0 bases, with 12 bases between them. The CDR3 sequence is CASRPRSNSYEQYF. The CDR3 DNA is TGTGCCAGCAGACCCCGGAGCAACTCCTACGAGCAGTACTTC.

The chain couples TRBV20-1 to TRBJ1-4, with 7 bases identical to TRBD1. This CDR3 region has 14 residues. Trimming at V came to 1 base and at J to 7 bases, leaving 6 bases not matched to a gene. Germline-derived CDR1 and CDR2 are DFQATT and SNEGSKA (reference sequence). The chain's CDR3 is CSARVPGGSEKLFF. The CDR3 DNA sequence: TGCAGTGCTAGAGTCCCAGGGGGAAGTGAAAAACTGTTTTTT.

V is TRBV5-6 and J is TRBJ1-1; D is ambiguous. CDR3 length: 15 amino acids. Germline values: CDR1 SGHDT, CDR2 YYEEEE. The V end lost 0 bases, the J end lost 0 bases, and 9 bases lay between the germline ends. CDR3 region: CASSLGIGMNTEAFF. Here the CDR3 DNA reads TGTGCCAGCAGCTTGGGGATAGGGATGAACACTGAAGCTTTCTTT.